The 13 T cell receptor beta chains given below trace back to one sample, sequenced in a study of shared clonotypes between healthy human individuals. The protocol was immunoSEQ multiplex PCR, while the TCRdb copy is restricted to in-frame clones and leaves out a portion. The repertoire holds 900,000 to 1,200,000 clones, with 78% as singletons. Material: memory CD4+ T cells from PBMCs. Stated subset: CD45RA-negative fraction. The receptors shown here come from a man between 18 and 35 years old in good health. Some clones in this sample may be carry-over from other donors' samples.

This chain joins TRBV9 and TRBJ2-6; 7 bases fit TRBD1. CDR3 length: 17 amino acids. Germline loops: CDR1 SGDLS, CDR2 YYNGEE. V trimming: 4 bases; J trimming: 0 bases; junction bases outside the gene matches: 7. This CDR3 is CASSTRTGISGANVLTF. Here the CDR3 DNA reads TGTGCCAGCAGCACCAGGACAGGCATCTCTGGGGCCAACGTCCTGACTTTC. Looking up the rest from reference TRBV9 and TRBJ2-6 gives the full variable domain: DSGVTQTPKHLITATGQRVTLRCSPRSGDLSVYWYQQSLDQGLQFLIQYYNGEERAKGNILERFSAQQFPDLHSELNLSSLELGDSALYFCASSTRTGISGANVLTFGAGSRLTVL.

V gene TRBV6-5 combines with J gene TRBJ2-3; 9 bases map to TRBD1. The CDR3 consists of 15 residues. From germline, CDR1 is MNHEY and CDR2 SVGAGI. The J segment lost 6 bases and the V segment lost 6 bases, leaving 10 bases of the junction unmatched. This CDR3 is CASSPGTGWYDTQYF. CDR3 coding DNA: TGTGCCAGCAGCCCCGGGACAGGGTGGTATGATACGCAGTATTTT.

This chain uses TRBV2 with TRBJ1-4, with D possibly being TRBD1 (6 bases). The germline V gene has CDR1 SNHLY and CDR2 FYNNEI. V was cut by 2 bases and J by 4 bases, with 8 bases left in between. The CDR3 has 14 residues. CDR3 loop: CASSETGLNEKLFF. The DNA of the CDR3 is TGTGCCAGCAGTGAAACAGGGCTTAATGAAAAACTGTTTTTT.

This rearrangement joins TRBV19 to TRBJ2-2, with D uncertain. Germline V gene sequence: CDR1 LNHDA, CDR2 SQIVND (reference sequence). The length of the CDR3 is 15 residues. Trimming cost V 0 bases and J 4 bases, with 9 bases left between them. The chain's CDR3 is CASSIDYRVTGELFF. CDR3 bases: TGTGCCAGTAGTATAGATTACCGGGTCACCGGGGAGCTGTTTTTT.

The rearrangement uses TRBV5-6 and TRBJ2-7; D is unclear. CDR3 length equals 15 residues. CDR1 SGHDT and CDR2 YYEEEE come from the germline V gene. Trimming stripped 3 bases from V and 0 bases from J, with 13 bases between. CDR3 bases: TGTGCCAGCAGCTCGGCTTTTCAGGTCTCCTACGAGCAGTACTTC. Its protein is CASSSAFQVSYEQYF. Filled out from reference TRBV5-6 and TRBJ2-7, the complete variable domain reads DAGVTQSPTHLIKTRGQQVTLRCSPKSGHDTVSWYQQALGQGPQFIFQYYEEEERQRGNFPDRFSGHQFPNYSSELNVNALLLGDSALYLCASSSAFQVSYEQYFGPGTRLTVT.

The V gene is TRBV11-2, the J gene TRBJ1-5; maybe TRBD1 (5 bases). The CDR3 consists of 15 residues. The V end lost 5 bases, the J end lost 7 bases, and 18 bases lay between the germline ends. CDR1 and CDR2 (germline): SGHAT, FQNNGV. The CDR3 DNA reads as TGTGCCAGCAGCCTTAGTAGTGGCAGGGCGCAGCCCCAGCATTTT. It specifies CASSLSSGRAQPQHF.

This clone was seen many times. This chain uses TRBV29-1 with TRBJ1-2, with a weak D call TRBD1 (5 bases). Trimming removed 3 bases at V and 8 bases at J, with 19 bases between. There are 14 residues in the CDR3. Germline V lookup: CDR1 SQVTM, CDR2 ANQGSEA. The CDR3 protein is CSVDFRIQGQGYTF. In nucleotides, the CDR3 is TGCAGCGTTGATTTCAGGATTCAGGGTCAGGGCTACACCTTC.

This rearrangement joins TRBV7-3 to TRBJ1-1; D unclear. Trimming left V 1 base short and J 4 bases short, with 10 bases between. There are 14 residues in the CDR3. Germline V CDR1 and CDR2: SGHTA, FQGTGA. CDR3 DNA sequence: TGTGCCAGCAGCTTAAACGGGTGGGGCACTGAAGCTTTCTTT. It codes for CASSLNGWGTEAFF.

The genes are TRBV30 and TRBJ2-1; 8 bases match TRBD2. The V and J ends lost 7 bases and 7 bases, in that order; junction bases with no gene match: 21. The CDR3 extends over 17 amino acids. Germline V gene data show CDR1 as GTSNPN and CDR2 as SVGIG (reference sequence). The CDR3 here is CAFSSGVAGRAGNEQFF. As DNA, the CDR3 is TGTGCCTTCTCTTCGGGAGTGGCCGGGAGGGCCGGGAATGAGCAGTTCTTC. Full variable domain (rest looked up from reference TRBV30 and TRBJ2-1): SQTIHQWPATLVQPVGSPLSLECTVEGTSNPNLYWYRQAAGRGLQLLFYSVGIGQISSEVPQNLSASRPQDRQFILSSKKLLLSDSGFYLCAFSSGVAGRAGNEQFFGPGTRLTVL.

J is TRBJ2-7 and V is TRBV29-1; maybe TRBD1 (5 bases). V lost 4 bases and J 3 bases, leaving 13 bases between the germline ends. Germline values: CDR1 SQVTM, CDR2 ANQGSEA. The length of the CDR3 is 13 residues. CDR3 region: CSVVSGNLYEQYF. DNA of the CDR3: TGCAGCGTTGTGTCAGGGAATCTCTACGAGCAGTACTTC.

This chain uses TRBV2 with TRBJ1-3; D not resolved. Trimming removed 7 bases at V and 2 bases at J, with 9 bases between. This CDR3 is built from 13 residues. Germline V gives CDR1 SNHLY, CDR2 FYNNEI. CDR3: CASNLSPGNTIYF. CDR3 DNA: TGTGCCAGCAATCTTAGCCCTGGAAACACCATATATTTT.

The CDR3 loop reads CASSFPSGSRAGELFF. In DNA, the CDR3 is TGTGCCAGCAGCTTTCCTAGCGGGAGTCGAGCCGGGGAGCTGTTTTTT. The chain carries TRBV5-6 and TRBJ2-2; TRBD2 agrees at 10 bases. The CDR3 is 16 residues long. Trimming cost V 2 bases and J 6 bases; bases outside gene matches: 7. Germline values: CDR1 SGHDT, CDR2 YYEEEE.

The V gene is TRBV23-1, the J gene TRBJ2-5, with D perhaps TRBD2 (6 bases). TRBV23-1 is an ORF, and what it does is uncertain. Deletions cut 3 bases from V and 3 bases from J, with 14 bases between. CDR3 length: 15 amino acids. The CDR3 is CASSHPKRLEETQYF. CDR3 nucleotides: TGCGCCAGCAGTCATCCCAAAAGACTAGAAGAGACCCAGTACTTC.